This T cell receptor (beta chain) was sequenced in a study of CD8+ T cells in alopecia areata. Overall study: Scoring treated patients' severity relied on the percentage of scalp area affected.

The table lists this clone with a count of one. Its specificity is not known. Whole-study findings and limits: Any link of baseline CD8+ expansion to response, resting on one nonresponder, remains uncertain. Both scalp clonality and the expanded CD8+ clones among the top 100 showed a significant decrease with tofacitinib.

The CDR3 has 13 amino acids. V was clipped by 0 bases and J by 10 bases, with 15 bases between them. CDR1 is GTSNPN, CDR2 SVGIG, per germline (reference sequence). Treatment denoted: oral pan-JAK inhibitor, 5-10 mg twice daily. Collected material from alopecia areata patients comprised lesional scalp punch biopsies and peripheral blood. The sequencing template was cDNA reverse transcribed from extracted RNA. Profiled with immunoSEQ multiplex PCR; TCRdb holds only in-frame clones, not every one. This sample yields 90,000 to 150,000 clones, of which about 50% are seen a single time; about 0.5% belongs to the top ten.

Sequencing was performed on CD4+ T cells sorted from blood, taken at week 4, from a patient treated with tofacitinib. The origin of this receptor is a human donor with alopecia areata. The chain combines TRBV30 with TRBJ1-1, with D maybe TRBD1 (5 bases). The CDR3, as DNA: TGTGCCTGGAGTGTACAGGCTCGGGGTATAGCTTTCTTT. Translated: CAWSVQARGIAFF.